The entry below gives a single T cell receptor (beta chain) sequence along with its context. The germline CDR1 and CDR2 sequences are MNHNY and SVGAGI (reference sequence). CDR3 length: 15 amino acids. The trim removed 5 bases at V and 7 bases at J, leaving 10 bases unmatched. The sample belongs to a study of blood T cell repertoires in COVID-19. The protocol was immunoSEQ multiplex PCR, while the TCRdb copy is restricted to in-frame clones and leaves out a portion. The table shows over 75,000 clones, with 75% to 90% occurring only once. The TCR was taken from a human donor in a cohort sampled during active COVID-19. Sequencing used peripheral blood. V is TRBV6-6 and J is TRBJ1-2, with TRBD1 matching 10 bases. CDR3 nucleotides: TGTGCCAGCAGTCCGCTACGGGACAGGGGCTTTGGCTACACCTTC. Amino acid sequence: CASSPLRDRGFGYTF.